This TCR beta chain was sequenced during a study of graft-versus-host responses after intestinal transplantation. The CDR3 length is 16 residues. V was clipped by 6 bases and J by 8 bases; unmatched bases: 13. The germline gives CDR1 SGHVS, CDR2 FNYEAQ. The table came from immunoSEQ multiplex PCR; TCRdb's copy has only in-frame clones and leaves some out. The table records roughly 23,000 clones, 90% of them present only once. The TCR was taken from a human patient who received an intestinal transplant, so some T cells may come from the graft donor. The specimen comprised PBMCs, sampled 38 to 40 days after intestinal transplant. The rearrangement uses TRBV7-6 and TRBJ1-4; 9 bases match TRBD1. The CDR3 reads CASSPGNRGLWEKLFF. CDR3 nucleotide sequence: TGTGCCAGCAGTCCCGGGAACAGGGGGCTGTGGGAAAAACTGTTTTTT.